Each of the 24 T cell receptor beta chains below was sequenced from the same sample in a study of blood T cell repertoires in COVID-19. TCRdb keeps only in-frame clones here, not all; method: immunoSEQ multiplex PCR. The sample contains about 190,000 clones, approximately 80% of which appear only once. Material for sequencing was peripheral blood. The receptors were gathered from a woman in her forties or fifties with acute or convalescent COVID-19.

The chain employs TRBV30 and TRBJ1-1; no clear D gene. The germline V gene encodes CDR1 GTSNPN and CDR2 SVGIG (reference sequence). The CDR3 is 12 amino acids. Trimming left V 7 bases short and J 3 bases short, with 12 bases between. In DNA, the CDR3 is TGTGCCTCCACTTTCCTATACACTGAAGCTTTCTTT. This encodes CASTFLYTEAFF.

This clone has just a few counts. The chain combines TRBV6-2 or TRBV6-3 with TRBJ2-3; 16 bases line up with TRBD2. V lost 5 bases, J lost 10 bases, and 9 bases stayed unmatched. The germline V gene has CDR1 MNHEY and CDR2 SVGEGT. The CDR3 consists of 16 residues. The CDR3 loop reads CASSPRGGLAGGAQYF. CDR3 in DNA: TGTGCCAGCAGTCCCAGGGGGGGACTAGCGGGAGGGGCGCAGTATTTT.

The chain combines TRBV4-1 with TRBJ1-5, with D possibly TRBD1 on 5 matching bases. Germline V gives CDR1 MGHRA, CDR2 YSYEKL. Trimming cost V 0 bases and J 7 bases, with 16 bases left between them. The CDR3 extends over 16 amino acids. CDR3 in DNA: TGCGCCAGCAGCCAAGAAGGGGTCGGGGGAAGGCAGCCCCAGCATTTT. Translating gives CASSQEGVGGRQPQHF.

The V gene is TRBV27, the J gene TRBJ2-5, with 9 bases aligning to TRBD1. Germline CDR1 is MNHEY and CDR2 is SMNVEV (reference sequence). CDR3 length equals 15 residues. Losses at the gene ends were 8 bases for V and 3 bases for J; bases not matched to a gene: 10. The CDR3 nucleotides are TGTGCCAGCCGTGTTGACAGGGGGGGAGAAGAGACCCAGTACTTC. Translated: CASRVDRGGEETQYF.

The chain uses TRBV19 and TRBJ2-3, with D maybe TRBD1 (5 bases). The germline V and J ends were trimmed by 7 bases and 2 bases, with 16 bases remaining between them. This CDR3 is built from 15 residues. Germline V gene data show CDR1 as LNHDA and CDR2 as SQIVND (reference sequence). The CDR3 DNA sequence: TGTGCCAGTAATCTCAATACAGGAATCACAGATACGCAGTATTTT. Translated, it gives CASNLNTGITDTQYF.

V is TRBV7-6 and J is TRBJ2-7; possibly TRBD2 for D (7 bases). Germline V gene sequence: CDR1 SGHVS, CDR2 FNYEAQ. The CDR3 length is 16 residues. Between the trimmed V and J ends, which lost 5 bases and 3 bases, there was a span of 20 bases. Here the CDR3 reads CASSPKGRGAHYEQYF. CDR3 bases: TGTGCCAGCAGCCCCAAGGGGAGGGGGGCCCACTACGAGCAGTACTTC.

The J gene is TRBJ2-2, the V gene TRBV19; no definite D call. This CDR3 has 11 residues. Germline V gene sequence: CDR1 LNHDA, CDR2 SQIVND (reference sequence). V was pared by 8 bases and J by 5 bases, with 6 bases between. In DNA form, the CDR3 reads TGTGCCAGTCACGGGACCGGGGAGCTGTTTTTT. This translates into CASHGTGELFF.

The chain carries TRBV11-2 and TRBJ2-3, with D possibly TRBD1 on 6 matching bases. Trimming removed 0 bases at V and 1 base at J, with 11 bases between. Germline V gene data show CDR1 as SGHAT and CDR2 as FQNNGV. The CDR3 is made up of 16 amino acids. The CDR3 bases are TGTGCCAGCAGCTTAGATCAGGCAGGGGGCACAGATACGCAGTATTTT. Protein product: CASSLDQAGGTDTQYF.

The J gene is TRBJ2-7, the V gene TRBV19, with TRBD1 matching over 7 bases. Trimming removed 7 bases from V and 2 bases from J; junction bases left unmatched: 8. This CDR3 spans 14 amino acids. CDR1 and CDR2 from the germline V gene are LNHDA and SQIVND (reference sequence). This CDR3 reads CASTPQTGPYEQYF. CDR3 bases: TGTGCCAGTACCCCCCAGACAGGGCCCTACGAGCAGTACTTC.

This chain uses TRBV12-5 with TRBJ1-1; the D gene is possibly TRBD1 (5 bases). The CDR3 contains 13 residues. V dropped 6 bases and J dropped 1 base, with 9 bases sitting between them. The V gene's germline CDR1 is LGHNT and CDR2 FRNRAP. The CDR3 bases are TGTGCTAGTGGACGAGGACAGAACACTGAAGCTTTCTTT. Translated, it gives CASGRGQNTEAFF. Filled out from reference TRBV12-5 and TRBJ1-1, the complete variable domain reads DARVTQTPRHKVTEMGQEVTMRCQPILGHNTVFWYRQTMMQGLELLAYFRNRAPLDDSGMPKDRFSAEMPDATLATLKIQPSEPRDSAVYFCASGRGQNTEAFFGQGTRLTVV.

The chain carries TRBV3-1 (or the pseudogene TRBV3-2) and TRBJ2-7, with 8 bases identical to TRBD1. This CDR3 has 13 amino acids. From germline, CDR1 is LGHDT and CDR2 YNNKEL (reference sequence). V lost 4 bases and J lost 10; bases outside the gene matches: 9. The CDR3 loop is CASSPYSGGAQYF. In DNA, the CDR3 is TGTGCCAGCAGCCCTTACTCAGGGGGCGCCCAGTACTTC.

Only a few counts were recorded for this clone. This chain links TRBV7-2 with TRBJ2-7, with D tentatively TRBD2 (6 bases). This CDR3 contains 15 residues. The V gene's germline CDR1 is SGHTA and CDR2 FQGNSA. V lost 0 bases and J lost 2, with 11 bases in between. CDR3 DNA: TGTGCCAGCAGCTTAGCGGGGGGATTAACCTACGAGCAGTACTTC. Encoded protein: CASSLAGGLTYEQYF.

This rearrangement joins TRBV5-6 to TRBJ1-2, with 8 bases fitting TRBD1. After removal of 3 bases from V and 5 bases from J, the junction contained 9 bases not matched to a gene. Per germline, CDR1 SGHDT and CDR2 YYEEEE. The CDR3 is 15 residues long. The CDR3 spells CASSSRTGISYGYTF. CDR3 nucleotide sequence: TGTGCCAGCAGCTCGAGGACAGGGATATCTTATGGCTACACCTTC.

This clone has only one observation. This sequence joins TRBV6-5 and TRBJ1-4; D uncertain. The CDR3 loop spans 14 amino acids. V shed 7 bases and J shed 3 bases, with 12 bases lying between them. The V gene's germline CDR1 is MNHEY and CDR2 SVGAGI. The chain's CDR3 is CASKRRGANEKLFF. In DNA form, the CDR3 reads TGTGCCAGCAAACGGCGCGGGGCTAATGAAAAACTGTTTTTT.

J is TRBJ1-1 and V is TRBV19, with no clear D. The germline V and J ends were trimmed by 5 bases and 6 bases, with 13 bases remaining between them. This CDR3 has 13 amino acids. Germline CDR1 reads LNHDA; CDR2 reads SQIVND (reference sequence). The CDR3 region is CASSFNPGSEAFF. The CDR3 region has the DNA TGTGCCAGTAGTTTTAACCCCGGTTCTGAAGCTTTCTTT.

This clone appeared a single time. The V and J genes are TRBV5-5 and TRBJ1-1, with TRBD1 matching 9 bases. The germline V gene encodes CDR1 SGHKS and CDR2 YYEKEE (reference sequence). This CDR3 contains 13 residues. Trimming at V came to 4 bases and at J to 8 bases, leaving 6 bases not matched to a gene. CDR3 bases: TGTGCCAGCAGCCACCACAGGGGGCGGGAAGCTTTCTTT. It translates to CASSHHRGREAFF.

This chain links TRBV24-1 with TRBJ2-3; 7 nucleotides agree with TRBD1. Germline CDR1 is KGHDR and CDR2 is SFDVKD. This CDR3 has 13 residues. V trimming: 9 bases; J trimming: 5 bases; junction bases outside the gene matches: 7. The CDR3 nucleotides are TGTGCCACCTCGAGGGGGCATGGAGATACGCAGTATTTT. The encoded protein is CATSRGHGDTQYF.

The chain carries TRBV5-4 and TRBJ2-3; tentatively, D is TRBD2 (7 bases). The germline V gene has CDR1 SGHNT and CDR2 YYREEE (reference sequence). The CDR3 extends over 17 amino acids. The V end was cut by 3 bases, the J end by 5 bases, with 22 bases between. Here the CDR3 DNA reads TGTGCCAGCAGCTACCCCCTGGGGGCGGGAGTGGGAGATACGCAGTATTTT. It translates to CASSYPLGAGVGDTQYF.

V usage is TRBV3-1 (or the pseudogene TRBV3-2) and J usage is TRBJ2-2, with a possible D match to TRBD2 (6 bases). The CDR3 is 15 residues long. With 3 bases removed from V and 2 bases from J, the gap between germline ends came to 10 bases. Germline V gene lookup returns CDR1 LGHDT and CDR2 YNNKEL (reference sequence). The CDR3 DNA follows: TGTGCCAGCAGCCACGGGGGTTTAAACACCGGGGAGCTGTTTTTT. This sequence encodes CASSHGGLNTGELFF.

The sample holds a few counts of this clone. The chain links TRBV9 to TRBJ1-1; D perhaps matches TRBD1 (6 bases). This CDR3 spans 16 amino acids. The V and J ends lost 6 bases and 1 base respectively, with 19 bases between them. Germline V gene data show CDR1 as SGDLS and CDR2 as YYNGEE. CDR3 amino acids: CASTFGGAGRNTEAFF. The CDR3 DNA is TGTGCCAGCACTTTCGGGGGGGCAGGGAGGAACACTGAAGCTTTCTTT.

The V and J genes are TRBV6-2 or TRBV6-3 and TRBJ2-2, with 10 bases lining up with TRBD1. The V segment lost 6 bases and the J segment 6 bases; nucleotides outside the gene matches: 7. This CDR3 has 15 amino acids. The germline gives CDR1 MNHEY, CDR2 SVGEGT. CDR3 nucleotide sequence: TGTGCCAGCAGCGCCTTTGGACAGGGGGCCGGGGAGCTGTTTTTT. It codes for CASSAFGQGAGELFF.

The chain combines TRBV14 with TRBJ2-3, with a possible D match to TRBD2 (6 bases). The CDR3 consists of 15 residues. Germline V CDR1 and CDR2: SGHDN, FVKESK. V lost 2 bases and J 6 bases, leaving 15 bases between the germline ends. As DNA, the CDR3 is TGTGCCAGCAGCCAATCACGGGGGAAAAAGGATACGCAGTATTTT. It codes for CASSQSRGKKDTQYF. Using reference TRBV14 and TRBJ2-3 for the parts outside the CDR3, the full variable domain is EAGVTQFPSHSVIEKGQTVTLRCDPISGHDNLYWYRRVMGKEIKFLLHFVKESKQDESGMPNNRFLAERTGGTYSTLKVQPAELEDSGVYFCASSQSRGKKDTQYFGPGTRLTVL.

The CDR3 region is CASSFEGAGGYGYTF. The CDR3 DNA is TGCGCCAGCAGCTTTGAGGGGGCAGGAGGATATGGCTACACCTTC. The V call is TRBV5-1, the J call TRBJ1-2; 7 bases fit TRBD1. V lost 2 bases to trimming and J lost 5 bases; unmatched junction nucleotides: 9. The CDR3 spans 15 residues. Germline loops: CDR1 SGHRS, CDR2 YFSETQ.

The rearrangement links TRBV5-1 to TRBJ2-1; 13 bases fit TRBD2. The CDR3 extends over 19 amino acids. V lost 2 bases to trimming and J lost 6 bases; unmatched junction nucleotides: 14. Germline V lookup: CDR1 SGHRS, CDR2 YFSETQ. CDR3 DNA sequence: TGCGCCAGCAGCTTTTGGACTAGCGGGAGTGGCGGAGCGGGCAATGAGCAGTTCTTC. Amino acids: CASSFWTSGSGGAGNEQFF.